The 12 T cell receptor beta chains in this list originate from one sample, sequenced in a study of T cell responses to AZD1222 COVID-19 vaccine. Profiled with immunoSEQ multiplex PCR; TCRdb holds only in-frame clones, not every one. The sample contains around 78,000 clones, roughly 90% of which appear only once. The sequences come from peripheral blood, collected on day 0 of AZD1222 vaccination. These receptors all stem from an adult in good health.

The rearrangement joins TRBV7-4 to TRBJ2-7; the match to TRBD1 covers 9 bases. J lost 2 bases, V lost 4 bases, and 18 bases had no gene match. Per the germline V gene, CDR1 is SGHVT and CDR2 is SQSDAQ. The CDR3 consists of 19 residues. The CDR3 here is CASSSSPLNGTGGPYEQYF. CDR3 in DNA: TGTGCCAGCAGCTCCAGTCCTCTAAACGGTACAGGGGGCCCCTACGAGCAGTACTTC. The entire variable domain, with the rest obtained from reference TRBV7-4 and TRBJ2-7, is as follows: GAGVSQSPRYKVAKRGRDVALRCDSISGHVTLYWYRQTLGQGSEVLTYSQSDAQRDKSGRPSGRFSAERPERSVSTLKIQRTEQGDSAVYLCASSSSPLNGTGGPYEQYFGPGTRLTVT.

The chain employs TRBV19 and TRBJ2-7, with D possibly called TRBD1 or TRBD2 (6 bases each). Germline CDR1 is LNHDA and CDR2 is SQIVND (reference sequence). V gave up 3 bases and J gave up 6 bases, with 15 bases separating them. The CDR3 has 14 amino acids. CDR3 sequence: CASSIMGGAGEQYF. The CDR3 bases are TGTGCCAGTAGTATTATGGGGGGCGCGGGCGAGCAGTACTTC.

V gene TRBV4-1 combines with J gene TRBJ2-4, with D perhaps assigned TRBD1 or TRBD2 (5 bases each). The CDR3 contains 15 residues. Germline loops: CDR1 MGHRA, CDR2 YSYEKL. Trimming pared 4 bases from V and 0 bases from J, leaving 10 bases between. CDR3 in DNA: TGCGCCAGCAGCCGTGGGACGTTAGCCAAAAACATTCAGTACTTC. This codes for CASSRGTLAKNIQYF.

The chain links TRBV18 to TRBJ1-1; TRBD1 might be the D (6 bases). Per the germline V gene, CDR1 is KGHSH and CDR2 is LQKENI. The CDR3 runs to 14 residues. V shed 5 bases and J shed 0 bases, with 10 bases lying between them. The CDR3 DNA sequence: TGTGCCAGCTCAACGGACAGACTGAACACTGAAGCTTTCTTT. Its protein is CASSTDRLNTEAFF.

The V and J genes are TRBV2 and TRBJ1-4; 9 bases align to TRBD1. The CDR3 totals 13 residues. With V trimmed by 8 bases and J by 7 bases, 5 bases remained unmatched. Germline CDR1 reads SNHLY; CDR2 reads FYNNEI. The CDR3 coding sequence is TGTGCCAGCGAACAGGGGGCAGGTGAAAAACTGTTTTTT. Translated: CASEQGAGEKLFF.

The chain joins TRBV9 to TRBJ1-2; 9 positions match TRBD1. Per germline, CDR1 SGDLS and CDR2 YYNGEE. The CDR3 is 18 residues long. Unmatched junction bases numbered 16, after V lost 3 bases and J lost 4 bases. The CDR3 sequence: CASSEGVLGTGNAYGYTF. CDR3 DNA sequence: TGTGCCAGCAGCGAGGGGGTTCTCGGGACAGGGAATGCCTATGGCTACACCTTC.

The chain combines TRBV11-2 with TRBJ1-2; D might be TRBD1 (5 bases). This CDR3 is built from 14 residues. With 4 bases removed from V and 4 bases from J, the gap between germline ends came to 13 bases. Germline CDR1 reads SGHAT; CDR2 reads FQNNGV. CDR3 DNA sequence: TGTGCCAGCAGCTCACCGTACAGGATCTATGGCTACACCTTC. Its protein product is CASSSPYRIYGYTF.

This sequence joins TRBV2 and TRBJ2-1; TRBD1 matches 12 bases. This CDR3 is 14 amino acids long. Germline trimming cut 8 bases from V and 7 bases from J; bases unmatched to any gene: 6. Germline V gene sequence: CDR1 SNHLY, CDR2 FYNNEI. In DNA form, the CDR3 reads TGTGCCAGCCGGGACAGGGGGCGAATGAATGAGCAGTTCTTC. It translates to CASRDRGRMNEQFF.

In this sample, this clone turned up a few times. The J gene is TRBJ2-1, the V gene TRBV7-3, with TRBD2 matching 16 bases. Germline V gene lookup returns CDR1 SGHTA and CDR2 FQGTGA. V lost 5 bases to trimming and J lost 8 bases; unmatched junction nucleotides: 3. There are 15 residues in the CDR3. The CDR3 region has the DNA TGTGCCAGCAGCCTGGGACTAGCGGGAGGGTATGAGCAGTTCTTC. Protein product: CASSLGLAGGYEQFF.

This chain uses TRBV5-1 with TRBJ2-5; D is undetermined. In germline, CDR1 is SGHRS, CDR2 YFSETQ. Trimming pared 0 bases from V and 5 bases from J, leaving 2 bases between. The CDR3 totals 11 residues. CDR3 in amino acids: CASSLAETQYF. The CDR3 DNA sequence: TGCGCCAGCAGCTTGGCGGAGACCCAGTACTTC.

V and J are TRBV13 and TRBJ1-3, with D perhaps matching TRBD1 (6 bases). This CDR3 has 16 amino acids. The V end lost 5 bases, the J end lost 2 bases, and 16 bases lay between the germline ends. Germline V gene data show CDR1 as PRHDT and CDR2 as FYEKMQ (reference sequence). The CDR3 DNA sequence: TGTGCCAGCAGCCAACGTCGAACAGGGACTGGAAACACCATATATTTT. Residues: CASSQRRTGTGNTIYF.

CDR3 sequence (DNA): TGTGCCAGCAGCTTAGGGGTGGCAGGGGGTCCCTATGGCTACACCTTC. Protein sequence: CASSLGVAGGPYGYTF. The J gene is TRBJ1-2, the V gene TRBV7-2, with TRBD1 matching over 7 bases. V dropped 1 base and J dropped 4; count of bases not matched to a gene: 9. Per germline, CDR1 SGHTA and CDR2 FQGNSA. The CDR3 extends over 16 amino acids.